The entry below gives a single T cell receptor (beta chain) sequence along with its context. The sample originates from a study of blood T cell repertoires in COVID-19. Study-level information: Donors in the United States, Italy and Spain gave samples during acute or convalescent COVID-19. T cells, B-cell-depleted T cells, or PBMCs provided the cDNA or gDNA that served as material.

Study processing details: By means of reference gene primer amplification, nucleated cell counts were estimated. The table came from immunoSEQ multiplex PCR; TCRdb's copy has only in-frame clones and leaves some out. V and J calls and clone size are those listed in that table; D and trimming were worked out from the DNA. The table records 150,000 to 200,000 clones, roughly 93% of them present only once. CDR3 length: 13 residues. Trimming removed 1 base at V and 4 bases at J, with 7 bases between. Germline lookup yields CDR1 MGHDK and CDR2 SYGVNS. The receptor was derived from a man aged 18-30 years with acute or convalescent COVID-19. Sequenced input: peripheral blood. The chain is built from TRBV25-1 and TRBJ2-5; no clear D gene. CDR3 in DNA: TGTGCCAGCAGTGAATTGACTGGAGAGACCCAGTACTTC. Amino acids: CASSELTGETQYF.